Listed below are T cell receptor beta chains from one sample, sequenced in a study of blood T cell repertoires in COVID-19. Measured with immunoSEQ multiplex PCR; TCRdb has only the in-frame clones, and not every one. The sample has 100,000 to 150,000 clones, approximately 90% seen once. The sample comprised peripheral blood. These TCRs come from a man over 45 with acute or convalescent COVID-19. Both conserved end residues are part of each CDR3. A D gene is named only where the DNA matches it firmly. A row's size may be missing; if present it is once, few, many or a size class.

TRBV2	-	TRBJ1-2	-	CASSEQNNYGYTF	TGTGCCAGCAGTGAGCAGAATAACTATGGCTACACCTTC
TRBV18	few	TRBJ2-7	-	CASSPRLGEQYF	TGTGCCAGCTCACCAAGGCTAGGCGAGCAGTACTTC
TRBV6-5	-	TRBJ1-5	TRBD1	CASSYSRTGPQHF	TGTGCCAGCAGTTACTCCCGGACAGGGCCCCAGCATTTT
TRBV2	-	TRBJ2-3	-	CASSLGPIGTDTQYF	TGTGCCAGCAGCTTGGGGCCGATCGGCACAGATACGCAGTATTTT
TRBV6-5	few	TRBJ1-1	TRBD1	CASRAGGEAFF	TGTGCCAGCAGGGCAGGGGGTGAAGCTTTCTTT
TRBV28	-	TRBJ1-1	-	CASSTGNTEAFF	TGTGCCAGCAGTACTGGGAACACTGAAGCTTTCTTT
TRBV15	-	TRBJ1-2	-	CATSRPQRGAFYGYTF	TGTGCCACCAGCAGACCACAACGGGGGGCATTCTATGGCTACACCTTC
TRBV5-4	-	TRBJ1-1	-	CASSLPGGRNTEAFF	TGTGCCAGCAGCCTCCCCGGGGGGCGCAACACTGAAGCTTTCTTT
TRBV29-1	-	TRBJ1-2	-	CSTRELNGYTF	TGCAGCACCCGGGAACTAAATGGCTACACCTTC
TRBV10-2	-	TRBJ1-1	-	CASSYDGEAFF	TGCGCCAGCAGTTACGACGGGGAAGCTTTCTTT
TRBV7-9	-	TRBJ1-3	-	CASSPDTIYF	TGTGCCAGCAGCCCAGACACCATATATTTT
TRBV5-4	once	TRBJ2-7	TRBD1	CASSLDRGREQYF	TGTGCCAGCAGCCTCGACAGGGGGCGCGAGCAGTACTTC
TRBV3-1/TRBV3-2	-	TRBJ2-5	TRBD2	CASSQGGSGTGETQYF	TGTGCCAGCAGCCAAGGGGGTAGCGGGACGGGAGAGACCCAGTACTTC
TRBV12-1	-	TRBJ1-1	-	CASSWDSKNTEAFF	TGTGCCAGCTCCTGGGACAGCAAGAACACTGAAGCTTTCTTT
TRBV19	-	TRBJ1-5	-	CASSIDRGPGQPQHF	TGTGCCAGTAGTATAGATCGAGGGCCCGGACAGCCCCAGCATTTT
TRBV28	few	TRBJ1-2	-	CASSLKALGYTF	TGTGCCAGCAGCCTTAAAGCTTTGGGCTACACCTTC
TRBV5-1	-	TRBJ1-1	-	CASSLAGGEGNTEAFF	TGCGCCAGCAGCTTGGCCGGCGGGGAGGGGAACACTGAAGCTTTCTTT
TRBV18	few	TRBJ1-2	-	CASSPEEGYGYTF	TGTGCCAGCTCACCCGAGGAAGGCTATGGCTACACCTTC